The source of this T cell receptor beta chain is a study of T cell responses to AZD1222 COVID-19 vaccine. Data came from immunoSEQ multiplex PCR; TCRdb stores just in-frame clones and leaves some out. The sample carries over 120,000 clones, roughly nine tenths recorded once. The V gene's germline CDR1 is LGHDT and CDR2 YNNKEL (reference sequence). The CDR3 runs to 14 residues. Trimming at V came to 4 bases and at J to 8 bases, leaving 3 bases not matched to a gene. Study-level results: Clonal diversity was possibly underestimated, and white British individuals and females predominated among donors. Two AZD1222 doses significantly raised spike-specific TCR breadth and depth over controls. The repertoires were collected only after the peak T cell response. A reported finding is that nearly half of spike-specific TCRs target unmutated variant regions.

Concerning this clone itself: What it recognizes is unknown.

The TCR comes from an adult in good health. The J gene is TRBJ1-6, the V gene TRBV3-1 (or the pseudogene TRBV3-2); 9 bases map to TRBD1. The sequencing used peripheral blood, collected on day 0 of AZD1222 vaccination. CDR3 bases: TGTGCCAGCAGCCGGACAGGGGATTATTCACCCCTCCACTTT. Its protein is CASSRTGDYSPLHF.